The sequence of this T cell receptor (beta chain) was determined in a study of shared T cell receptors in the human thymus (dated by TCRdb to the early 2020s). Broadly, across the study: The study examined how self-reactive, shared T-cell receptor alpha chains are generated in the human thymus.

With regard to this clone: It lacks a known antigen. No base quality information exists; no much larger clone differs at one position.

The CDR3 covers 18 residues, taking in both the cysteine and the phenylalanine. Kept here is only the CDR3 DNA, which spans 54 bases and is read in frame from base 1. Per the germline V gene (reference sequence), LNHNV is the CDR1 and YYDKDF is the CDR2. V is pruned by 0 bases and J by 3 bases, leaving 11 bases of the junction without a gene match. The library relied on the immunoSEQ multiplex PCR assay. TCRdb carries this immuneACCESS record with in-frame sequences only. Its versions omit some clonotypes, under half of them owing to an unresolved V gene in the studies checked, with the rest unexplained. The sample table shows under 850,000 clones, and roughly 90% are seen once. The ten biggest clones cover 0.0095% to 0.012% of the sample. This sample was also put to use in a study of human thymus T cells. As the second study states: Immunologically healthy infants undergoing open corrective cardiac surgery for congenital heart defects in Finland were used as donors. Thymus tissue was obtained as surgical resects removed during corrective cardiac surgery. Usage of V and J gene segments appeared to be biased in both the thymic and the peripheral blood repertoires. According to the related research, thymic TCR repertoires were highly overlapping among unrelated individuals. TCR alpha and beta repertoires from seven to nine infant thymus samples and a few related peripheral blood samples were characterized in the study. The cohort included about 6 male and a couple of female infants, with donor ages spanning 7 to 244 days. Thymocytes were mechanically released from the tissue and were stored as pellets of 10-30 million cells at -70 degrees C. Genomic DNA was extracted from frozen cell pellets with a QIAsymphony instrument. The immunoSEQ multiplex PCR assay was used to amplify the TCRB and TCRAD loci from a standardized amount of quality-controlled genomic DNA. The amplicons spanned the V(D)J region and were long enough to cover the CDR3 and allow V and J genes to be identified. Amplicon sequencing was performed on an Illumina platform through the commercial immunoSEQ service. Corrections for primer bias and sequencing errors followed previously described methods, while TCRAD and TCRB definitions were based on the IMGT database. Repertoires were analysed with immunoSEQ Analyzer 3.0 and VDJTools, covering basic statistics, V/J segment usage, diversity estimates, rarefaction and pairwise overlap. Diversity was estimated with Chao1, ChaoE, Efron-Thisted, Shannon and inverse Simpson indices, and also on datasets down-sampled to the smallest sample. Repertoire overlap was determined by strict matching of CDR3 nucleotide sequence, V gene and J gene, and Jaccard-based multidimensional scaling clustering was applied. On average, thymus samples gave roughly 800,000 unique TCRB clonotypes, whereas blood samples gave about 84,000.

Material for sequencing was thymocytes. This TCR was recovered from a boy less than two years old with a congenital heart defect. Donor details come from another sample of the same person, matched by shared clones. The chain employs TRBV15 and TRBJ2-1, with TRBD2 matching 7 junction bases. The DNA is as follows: TGTGCCACCAGCAGAGATCGAGAAGAGCGGGGCCTCTACAATGAGCAGTTCTTC. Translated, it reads CATSRDREERGLYNEQFF.